The rows below give T cell receptor beta chains drawn from one sample of a study of cytomegalovirus exposure and HLA in healthy donors. The method was immunoSEQ multiplex PCR; TCRdb's version includes in-frame clones alone and lacks a portion of them. The sample shows tens of thousands of clones, 82% of them seen only once. Input material: PBMCs. The receptors stem from a man aged 45 to 65 in good health and CMV-seronegative. Each CDR3 is given with its conserved first and last residue. A D gene is named only where the DNA matches it firmly. Expanded clones get a size class; other rows say once, few or many, or leave the size out.

clone size	CDR3 length	V gene	D gene	J gene	CDR3 DNA	CDR3 protein
-	15	TRBV11-2	TRBD1	TRBJ1-4	TGTGCCAGCAGCCCCGGACAGGTCCCTAATGAAAAACTGTTTTTT	CASSPGQVPNEKLFF
-	13	TRBV6-6	TRBD2	TRBJ2-1	TGTGCCAGCAACCTAGCGGGGGGGAATGAGCAGTTCTTC	CASNLAGGNEQFF
-	18	TRBV11-2	TRBD2	TRBJ2-1	TGTGCCAGCAGCTCTACTTCGAAGCGGGGGGGCACCTACAATGAGCAGTTCTTC	CASSSTSKRGGTYNEQFF
-	16	TRBV7-8	TRBD2	TRBJ2-3	TGTGCCAGCAGCCCCGGACTAGCGGGGGTCACAGATACGCAGTATTTT	CASSPGLAGVTDTQYF
-	18	TRBV7-8	-	TRBJ1-5	TGTGCCAGCAGCTTATTCGGAGAGGTCGGGGGGGGCAATCAGCCCCAGCATTTT	CASSLFGEVGGGNQPQHF
-	16	TRBV7-9	-	TRBJ1-2	TGTGCCAGCAGCTTAGGGGGGGGATCTTCTGACTATGGCTACACCTTC	CASSLGGGSSDYGYTF
-	15	TRBV7-2	TRBD2	TRBJ2-4	TGTGCCAGCACCTTCGGGGGGTCGGGCAAAAACATTCAGTACTTC	CASTFGGSGKNIQYF
few	15	TRBV10-3	-	TRBJ1-1	TGTGCCATCAGGGAAGAAACAGGATTGAACACTGAAGCTTTCTTT	CAIREETGLNTEAFF
-	13	TRBV14	-	TRBJ2-3	TGTGCCAGCAGCCAAGTCCGGGCAGATACGCAGTATTTT	CASSQVRADTQYF
-	15	TRBV5-1	TRBD2	TRBJ2-2	TGCGCCAGCAGCTTGGTTGCTAGCGGTTCCGGGGAGCTGTTTTTT	CASSLVASGSGELFF
-	14	TRBV6-1	-	TRBJ2-7	TGTGCCAGCAGCCCGGACAGAAATTACTACGAGCAGTACTTC	CASSPDRNYYEQYF
-	15	TRBV5-1	TRBD1	TRBJ2-1	TGCGCCAGCAGCTCCGGGACAGGCGCACACAATGAGCAGTTCTTC	CASSSGTGAHNEQFF
-	16	TRBV6-1	TRBD2	TRBJ2-1	TGTGCCAGCAGTGCTACACTAGCGGGGATCTACAATGAGCAGTTCTTC	CASSATLAGIYNEQFF
-	13	TRBV10-1	-	TRBJ1-5	TGCGCCAGCAGTGAGTCCCGGGGACAGCCCCAGCATTTT	CASSESRGQPQHF
once	15	TRBV5-4	TRBD2	TRBJ2-7	TGTGCCAGCAGCTTGGGCGGGGGGTCCTCCTACGAGCAGTACTTC	CASSLGGGSSYEQYF
-	18	TRBV9	TRBD2	TRBJ2-1	TGTGCCAGCAGCGTAGACGGACTAGCGGGGGGGCTCGACAATGAGCAGTTCTTC	CASSVDGLAGGLDNEQFF
-	18	TRBV5-5	TRBD2	TRBJ2-5	TGTGCCAGCAGTTTAGCCGGATCGGGGCTAGCGGGGCGGGAGACCCAGTACTTC	CASSLAGSGLAGRETQYF
few	16	TRBV2	-	TRBJ1-5	TGTGCCAGCAGTCCCTTAACCGACAGTAGCAATCAGCCCCAGCATTTT	CASSPLTDSSNQPQHF
-	14	TRBV10-3	-	TRBJ2-7	TGTGCCATCAGTGAATGGACTTCCAGTCCCGAGCAGTACTTC	CAISEWTSSPEQYF
-	15	TRBV28	TRBD1	TRBJ2-7	TGTGCCAGCAGTAAAAACAGGGGGAGGACTAAAGAGCAGTACTTC	CASSKNRGRTKEQYF
once	15	TRBV27	-	TRBJ1-4	TGTGCCAGCCAGAACAGGGTTTCAACTAATGAAAAACTGTTTTTT	CASQNRVSTNEKLFF
few	14	TRBV6-5	TRBD1	TRBJ2-1	TGTGCCAGCAGTACCACGGGACAGAACAATGAGCAGTTCTTC	CASSTTGQNNEQFF
-	16	TRBV5-5	TRBD1	TRBJ1-5	TGTGCCAGCAGCCTTAGGGGGGACAGGGGAAGGCAGCCCCAGCATTTT	CASSLRGDRGRQPQHF
-	14	TRBV2	TRBD1	TRBJ1-4	TGTGCCAGCGGTTTACAGGGGGCCGAAGAAAAACTGTTTTTT	CASGLQGAEEKLFF
-	15	TRBV7-9	TRBD1	TRBJ1-1	TGTGCCAGCAGCCTGACAGGGGCGGGGAACACTGAAGCTTTCTTT	CASSLTGAGNTEAFF
once	16	TRBV27	-	TRBJ2-7	TGTGCCAGCAGTCCCAGCCAAGGGACTGAATCCTACGAGCAGTACTTC	CASSPSQGTESYEQYF
-	13	TRBV2	TRBD2	TRBJ2-7	TGTGCCAGCAGTGGACTAGCGGGGTACGAGCAGTACTTC	CASSGLAGYEQYF
-	17	TRBV11-3	-	TRBJ2-2	TGTGCCAGCAGTCTAGGCACCGGGACAAGGAACACCGGGGAGCTGTTTTTT	CASSLGTGTRNTGELFF
-	15	TRBV6-5	TRBD2	TRBJ2-5	TGTGCCAGCAGTTACTCACACCTAGCGGTGGAGACCCAGTACTTC	CASSYSHLAVETQYF
-	13	TRBV19	-	TRBJ2-1	TGTGCCAGTAGTATTTTAATCTACAATGAGCAGTTCTTC	CASSILIYNEQFF
-	13	TRBV5-8	TRBD1	TRBJ1-4	TGTGCCAGCCAGGACAGGGAAAATGAAAAACTGTTTTTT	CASQDRENEKLFF
-	14	TRBV5-1	-	TRBJ1-5	TGCGCCAGCAGCTGGACGGGGGGCGATCAGCCCCAGCATTTT	CASSWTGGDQPQHF
-	15	TRBV18	TRBD1	TRBJ1-2	TGTGCCAGCTCACCAATACAGGGGGAAACCTATGGCTACACCTTC	CASSPIQGETYGYTF
-	16	TRBV2	TRBD1	TRBJ1-5	TGTGCCAGCAGTGAAAGGGGGACAGCAAGCAATCAGCCCCAGCATTTT	CASSERGTASNQPQHF
-	17	TRBV28	TRBD2	TRBJ2-6	TGTGCCAGCACCTCCGCGGGGGGGCTTGCTGGGGCCAACGTCCTGACTTTC	CASTSAGGLAGANVLTF
-	14	TRBV11-2	-	TRBJ2-7	TGTGCCAGCAGCTTACCCGGGACTTCGTACGAGCAGTACTTC	CASSLPGTSYEQYF
once	12	TRBV27	-	TRBJ1-6	TGTGCCAGCAGTTGGCCTAATTCACCCCTCCACTTT	CASSWPNSPLHF
-	15	TRBV11-2	TRBD2	TRBJ2-1	TGTGCCAGCAGCTTATCACTAGCGGGGGCAAATGAGCAGTTCTTC	CASSLSLAGANEQFF
few	14	TRBV7-2	TRBD2	TRBJ2-1	TGTGCCAGCAGCCTGGGACTAGCGGTCAATGAGCAGTTCTTC	CASSLGLAVNEQFF
-	16	TRBV6-1	-	TRBJ1-1	TGTGCCAGCAGTGGCCGACAAAGAGGGTTAAACACTGAAGCTTTCTTT	CASSGRQRGLNTEAFF
-	15	TRBV25-1	-	TRBJ2-1	TGTGCCAGCAGTGAAGGGGACAATATCTACAATGAGCAGTTCTTC	CASSEGDNIYNEQFF
-	15	TRBV11-2	-	TRBJ2-1	TGTGCCAGCAGGAAGATCCGGGGTACCTACAATGAGCAGTTCTTC	CASRKIRGTYNEQFF